Sequencing of this T cell receptor (beta chain) was carried out in a study of blood T cell repertoires in COVID-19. Looking at the study overall: The study drew acute and convalescent COVID-19 samples from the United States, Italy and Spain. PBMCs, B-cell-depleted T cells, or T cells provided the cDNA or gDNA that made up the material.

Trimming removed 5 bases from V and 5 bases from J; junction bases left unmatched: 15. This CDR3 spans 17 amino acids. The germline CDR1 and CDR2 sequences are SGHTA and FQGTGA. Original processing methods: Scientists estimated how many nucleated cells there were by amplifying reference gene primers. Clones were sequenced by immunoSEQ multiplex PCR, and TCRdb holds only the in-frame ones, with some missing. V, J and clone size were drawn from that table, and D and trimming were deduced from the DNA. The sample has hundreds of thousands of clones, 88% seen once. The chain uses TRBV7-3 and TRBJ2-3; 8 bases align to TRBD2. Input material: peripheral blood. This sequence originates from a woman aged 40 to 50 who had recovered from COVID-19. The CDR3, as DNA: TGTGCCAGCAGCCCCGCGACGGGGTCTAGCGGGCGAGATACGCAGTATTTT. It encodes CASSPATGSSGRDTQYF.